This T cell receptor (beta chain) was recorded in a study of monozygotic twins with inflammatory bowel disease. Eight separate reactions per sample yielded the cDNA. Template switching was used to attach UMIs, which incorporated a 6-nucleotide sample barcode. Nested PCRs (approximately 16 and 10 cycles, two total) were applied to TCRalpha and TCRbeta cDNA. TCRdb reprocessed the 5' RACE reads and reports one entry per CDR3 protein, with no DNA. Recorded for this sample: some 150,000 distinct CDR3 sequences. Unfractionated whole blood yielded total RNA, and T cells were not sorted. The CDR3 extends over 13 amino acids. Germline-derived CDR1 and CDR2 are MNHEY and SMNVEV (reference sequence).

The sample was blood. The TCR sequence derives from a human donor with ulcerative colitis or Crohn's disease, or a healthy co-twin of an affected twin (not recorded which). This sequence joins TRBV27 and TRBJ2-7; TCRdb's assignment of TRBD2 cannot be checked, as there is no DNA. This chain's CDR3 is CASSFSGGYEQYF.